This passage covers 25 T cell receptor beta chains from one sample sequenced in a study of breast tumors, draining lymph nodes, adjacent tissues. The lymph nodes were axillary draining lymph nodes from breast cancer patients. TCRdb reanalysed the multiplex PCR reads using MiXCR and keeps one entry per CDR3 protein. This sample has 100,000 to 150,000 distinct CDR3 sequences, with around 24% found just once. The sample consisted of axillary lymph node tissue. These receptors came from a female donor with breast cancer. Some clones in this sample may be carry-over from other donors' samples.

This clonotype was observed at least ten times. This chain links TRBV12-3 or TRBV12-4 with TRBJ2-7, with 10 bases lining up with TRBD1. The V gene end was trimmed by 0 bases and the J gene end by 2 bases; junction bases not matched to a gene: 4. This CDR3 has 16 amino acids. This CDR3 reads CASSLARGTGAYEQYF. In DNA, the CDR3 is TGTGCCAGCAGTTTAGCTAGGGGGACAGGGGCCTACGAGCAGTACTTC.

This clonotype has a count of ten or more. The V and J genes are TRBV30 and TRBJ2-3; TRBD2 is a possible D gene (5 bases). CDR3 length: 14 residues. Per germline, CDR1 GTSNPN and CDR2 SVGIG (reference sequence). The V and J ends lost 2 bases and 6 bases respectively, with 15 bases between them. The CDR3 sequence: CAWSRWLADDTQYF. The CDR3 coding sequence is TGTGCCTGGAGTCGCTGGCTAGCAGACGATACGCAGTATTTT.

This clonotype was counted many times. This chain links TRBV20-1 with TRBJ2-1; possible D gene TRBD2, 6 bases. The CDR3 is made up of 15 amino acids. Per germline, CDR1 DFQATT and CDR2 SNEGSKA (reference sequence). Trimming pared 6 bases from V and 5 bases from J, leaving 20 bases between. CDR3 amino acids: CSAPPLPGGDNEQFF. For the CDR3, the DNA is TGCAGTGCCCCCCCCCTGCCCGGCGGGGACAATGAGCAGTTCTTC.

This clonotype was seen at least ten times. V usage is TRBV20-1 and J usage is TRBJ2-5, with D possibly being TRBD2 (6 bases). Trimming stripped 1 base from V and 1 base from J, with 10 bases between. CDR3 length: 14 residues. Germline V gene data show CDR1 as DFQATT and CDR2 as SNEGSKA (reference sequence). The CDR3 DNA sequence: TGCAGTGCTAGAGGGGGGGTTTCCCAAGAGACCCAGTACTTC. This codes for CSARGGVSQETQYF.

This clonotype was seen repeatedly, ten times or more. This chain connects TRBV11-2 to TRBJ2-7; the D gene is possibly TRBD2 (5 bases). This CDR3 spans 15 amino acids. V shed 1 base and J shed 0 bases, with 10 bases lying between them. The germline V gene has CDR1 SGHAT and CDR2 FQNNGV. The CDR3 reads CASSLAPGSSYEQYF. The CDR3 coding sequence is TGTGCCAGCAGCTTAGCTCCGGGATCCTCCTACGAGCAGTACTTC. Together with reference TRBV11-2 and TRBJ2-7, the CDR3 gives the full variable domain: EAGVAQSPRYKIIEKRQSVAFWCNPISGHATLYWYQQILGQGPKLLIQFQNNGVVDDSQLPKDRFSAERLKGVDSTLKIQPAKLEDSAVYLCASSLAPGSSYEQYFGPGTRLTVT.

This clonotype was counted a few times. A much larger clonotype is one base distant, so this may be a read error. The chain joins TRBV12-3 or TRBV12-4 to TRBJ2-7; the match to TRBD1 covers 8 bases. This CDR3 has 13 amino acids. The V segment lost 5 bases and the J segment 5 bases; nucleotides outside the gene matches: 5. The CDR3 protein is CASSLGRGHEQYF. Written as DNA, the CDR3 is TGTGCCAGCAGTCTGGGCAGGGGGCACGAGCAGTACTTC.

This clonotype was recorded many times. The V gene is TRBV6-2 or TRBV6-3, the J gene TRBJ2-1; 7 bases are a match to TRBD2. CDR3 length: 14 amino acids. Per the germline V gene, CDR1 is MNHEY and CDR2 is SVGEGT. V lost 8 bases and J lost 2; bases outside the gene matches: 6. The DNA of the CDR3 is TGTGCCAGCGCTCTAGCGGTCCCCTACAATGAGCAGTTCTTC. It specifies CASALAVPYNEQFF.

A word on this clonotype: A much more abundant neighbour one base away suggests this may be a read error. The V gene is TRBV5-4, the J gene TRBJ2-2; D call uncertain. There are 13 residues in the CDR3. From germline, CDR1 is SGHNT and CDR2 YYREEE (reference sequence). Trimming shortened V by 4 bases and J by 5 bases, and 9 bases separated the two germline ends. CDR3 DNA sequence: TGTGCCAGCAGCATCACGGGTACCGGGGAGCTGTTTTTT. Its protein is CASSITGTGELFF.

V usage is TRBV19 and J usage is TRBJ2-2; 7 positions match TRBD1. CDR1 LNHDA and CDR2 SQIVND come from the germline V gene (reference sequence). The CDR3 loop spans 13 amino acids. V shed 8 bases and J 8 bases; nucleotides not matched to a gene: 8. CDR3 nucleotides: TGTGCCAGTTCGACAGGGTTTTCGGGGGAGCTGTTTTTT. Amino acid sequence: CASSTGFSGELFF.

A word on this clonotype: This CDR3 is missing its conserved last phenylalanine or tryptophan, likely due to a read error. The chain joins TRBV6-4 to TRBJ2-7, with TRBD1 matching 9 bases. The J segment lost 4 bases and the V segment lost 0 bases, leaving 4 bases of the junction unmatched. Looked up from germline, CDR1 is MRHNA and CDR2 is SNTAGT. This CDR3 is built from 15 residues. DNA of the CDR3: TGTGCCAGCAGTGACTCGGGACAGGGTGTTTACGAGCAGTACATC. This translates into CASSDSGQGVYEQYI.

Many counts were recorded for this clonotype. The chain joins TRBV30 to TRBJ2-7, with 10 bases matching TRBD1. The V gene end was trimmed by 2 bases and the J gene end by 4 bases; junction bases not matched to a gene: 5. There are 14 residues in the CDR3. Germline V gives CDR1 GTSNPN, CDR2 SVGIG (reference sequence). The CDR3 loop is CAWSRRTGGYEQYF. CDR3 sequence (DNA): TGTGCCTGGAGTAGGAGGACAGGGGGGTACGAGCAGTACTTC.

A word on this clonotype: This may come from a read error, since a much larger clone is one base off. J is TRBJ2-5 and V is TRBV20-1; 9 nucleotides line up with TRBD2. J lost 7 bases, V lost 5 bases, and 14 bases had no gene match. The CDR3 is 15 residues long. The germline gives CDR1 DFQATT, CDR2 SNEGSKA (reference sequence). CDR3 bases: TGCAGTGCTTCCGGGGCTAGCGGGATTCTGGGGACCCAGTACTTC. It specifies CSASGASGILGTQYF.

This clonotype has a count of ten or more. The V and J genes are TRBV4-1 and TRBJ2-5; either TRBD1 or TRBD2 may supply D (5 bases each). The ends were cut back, 0 bases at V and 1 base at J, with 12 bases in the middle. CDR3 size: 16 residues. Germline-derived CDR1 and CDR2 are MGHRA and YSYEKL. The CDR3 is CASSQDFGTRQETQYF. The CDR3 DNA follows: TGCGCCAGCAGCCAAGATTTCGGGACCCGCCAAGAGACCCAGTACTTC.

This clonotype was counted ten times or more. This chain connects TRBV6-6 to TRBJ2-7; D gene uncertain. CDR1 MNHNY and CDR2 SVGAGI come from the germline V gene (reference sequence). V was clipped by 0 bases and J by 4 bases, with 7 bases between them. CDR3 size: 13 residues. The CDR3 reads CASSYSNQYEQYF. The CDR3, as DNA: TGTGCCAGCAGTTACTCCAACCAGTACGAGCAGTACTTC.

This clonotype was seen ten or more times. The V call is TRBV7-2, the J call TRBJ2-1; D may be TRBD1 or TRBD2 (5 bases each). Trimming cost V 1 base and J 4 bases, with 11 bases left between them. The CDR3 runs 15 residues. CDR1 and CDR2 from the germline V gene are SGHTA and FQGNSA. In DNA, the CDR3 is TGTGCCAGCAGCTTAGTGGGACGGTCATACAATGAGCAGTTCTTC. Its translation: CASSLVGRSYNEQFF.

This clonotype showed up many times. This chain joins TRBV11-2 and TRBJ2-7, with D hard to call. With 1 base removed from V and 5 bases from J, the gap between germline ends came to 15 bases. Per the germline V gene, CDR1 is SGHAT and CDR2 is FQNNGV. This CDR3 region has 15 residues. The CDR3 here is CASSLGVVPRHEQYF. The CDR3 DNA reads TGTGCCAGCAGCTTAGGGGTAGTACCGCGACACGAGCAGTACTTC.

The table lists this clonotype with a count of one. A much larger clone differs by one base, so this may be a read error. J is TRBJ2-5 and V is TRBV29-1, with TRBD1 identical over 7 bases. Germline values: CDR1 SQVTM, CDR2 ANQGSEA. This CDR3 contains 13 residues. Here the CDR3 DNA reads TGCAGCGTTGAAGATACGGGACAGCAGACCCAGTGCTTC. Translated, it gives CSVEDTGQQTQCF.

This clonotype was seen a few times. This rearrangement joins TRBV18 to TRBJ1-2, with TRBD1 matching 7 bases. Germline V gene lookup returns CDR1 KGHSH and CDR2 LQKENI. The CDR3 contains 16 residues. With V trimmed by 4 bases and J by 4 bases, 12 bases remained unmatched. CDR3 sequence reads: CASSLGTGDYGYGYTF. DNA of the CDR3: TGTGCCAGCTCACTTGGCACAGGGGACTATGGCTATGGCTACACCTTC.

This clonotype appeared many times. The chain is built from TRBV27 and TRBJ2-7; the D gene is possibly TRBD2 (5 bases). Deletions cut 3 bases from V and 0 bases from J, with 9 bases between. The CDR3 is 14 amino acids. Germline loops: CDR1 MNHEY, CDR2 SMNVEV (reference sequence). As DNA, the CDR3 is TGTGCCAGCAGTTTCAGCGGTTACTCCTACGAGCAGTACTTC. Protein sequence: CASSFSGYSYEQYF.

This clonotype was recorded at least ten times. The rearrangement links TRBV6-5 to TRBJ1-4; D is unresolved. The CDR3 extends over 15 amino acids. V was clipped by 6 bases and J by 0 bases, with 11 bases between them. CDR1 and CDR2 (germline): MNHEY, SVGAGI. CDR3 DNA: TGTGCCAGCAGCTCGACTGTAACAACTAATGAAAAACTGTTTTTT. Translation gives CASSSTVTTNEKLFF.

At least ten counts were recorded for this clonotype. The chain uses TRBV18 and TRBJ2-2; D ambiguous. Germline lookup yields CDR1 KGHSH and CDR2 LQKENI. V was pared by 3 bases and J by 4 bases, with 6 bases between. The CDR3 contains 13 residues. This CDR3 is CASSPNPTGELFF. CDR3 sequence (DNA): TGTGCCAGCTCACCGAACCCCACCGGGGAGCTGTTTTTT.

There are a few counts of this clonotype. The rearrangement uses TRBV28 and TRBJ2-3; 12 nucleotides match TRBD2. This CDR3 has 16 amino acids. V was clipped by 4 bases and J by 2 bases; unmatched bases: 4. The germline V gene encodes CDR1 MDHEN and CDR2 SYDVKM. This CDR3 reads CASSSTSGRLTDTQYF. The CDR3 DNA reads as TGTGCCAGCAGTTCCACTAGCGGGAGGCTCACAGATACGCAGTATTTT.

The sample holds many counts of this clonotype. CDR3 sequence reads: CASSQDAQSGNTIYF. CDR3 nucleotide sequence: TGCGCCAGCAGCCAAGATGCCCAATCTGGAAACACCATATATTTT. The rearrangement uses TRBV4-3 and TRBJ1-3, with D uncertain. V was clipped by 0 bases and J by 1 base, with 7 bases between them. The CDR3 consists of 15 residues. Germline-derived CDR1 and CDR2 are LGHNA and YSLEER.

V gene TRBV27 combines with J gene TRBJ2-7, with TRBD1 matching over 7 bases. This CDR3 has 15 residues. Trimming at V came to 6 bases and at J to 0 bases, leaving 8 bases not matched to a gene. Looked up from germline, CDR1 is MNHEY and CDR2 is SMNVEV (reference sequence). The CDR3 here is CASSRSGTVSYEQYF. As DNA, the CDR3 is TGTGCCAGCAGCCGCTCCGGGACAGTCTCCTACGAGCAGTACTTC.

J is TRBJ2-4 and V is TRBV5-5; unclear D gene. Germline values: CDR1 SGHKS, CDR2 YYEKEE (reference sequence). The CDR3 is made up of 12 amino acids. Trimming left V 0 bases short and J 8 bases short, with 6 bases between. The CDR3: CASSLAADIQYF. For the CDR3, the DNA is TGTGCCAGCAGCTTGGCCGCGGACATTCAGTACTTC.